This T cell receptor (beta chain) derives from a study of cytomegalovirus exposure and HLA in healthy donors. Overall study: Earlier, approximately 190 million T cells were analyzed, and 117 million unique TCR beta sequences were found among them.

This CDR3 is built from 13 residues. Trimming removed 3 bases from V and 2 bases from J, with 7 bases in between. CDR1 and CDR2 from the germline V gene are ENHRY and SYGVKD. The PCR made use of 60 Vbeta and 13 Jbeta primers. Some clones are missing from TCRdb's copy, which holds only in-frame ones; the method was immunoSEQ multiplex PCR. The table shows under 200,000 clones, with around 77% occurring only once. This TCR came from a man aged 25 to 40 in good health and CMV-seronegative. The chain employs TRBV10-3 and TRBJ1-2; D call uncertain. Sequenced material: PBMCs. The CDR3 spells CAISEQNNYGYTF. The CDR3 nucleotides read TGTGCCATCAGTGAACAGAACAACTATGGCTACACCTTC.